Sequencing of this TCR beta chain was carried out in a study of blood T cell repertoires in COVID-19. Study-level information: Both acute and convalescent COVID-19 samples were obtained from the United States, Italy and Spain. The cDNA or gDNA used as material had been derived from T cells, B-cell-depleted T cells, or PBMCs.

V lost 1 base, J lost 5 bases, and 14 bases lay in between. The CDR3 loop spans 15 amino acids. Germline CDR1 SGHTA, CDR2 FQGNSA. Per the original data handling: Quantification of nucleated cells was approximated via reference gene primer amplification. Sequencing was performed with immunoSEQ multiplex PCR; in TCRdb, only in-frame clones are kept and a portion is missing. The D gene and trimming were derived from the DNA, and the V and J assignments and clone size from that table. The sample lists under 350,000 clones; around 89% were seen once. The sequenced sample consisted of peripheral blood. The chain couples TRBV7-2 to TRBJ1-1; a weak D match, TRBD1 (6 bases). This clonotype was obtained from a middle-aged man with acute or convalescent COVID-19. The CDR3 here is CASSLGGQSGTEAFF. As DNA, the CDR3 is TGTGCCAGCAGCTTAGGGGGGCAATCGGGGACTGAAGCTTTCTTT.